These 29 T cell receptor beta chains originate from one sample sequenced in a study of technical replicates of blood from a few donors. Libraries were prepared by immunoSEQ multiplex PCR; TCRdb keeps only in-frame clonotypes and omits some of them. The profile shows fewer than 100,000 clones, about 95% of them singletons. The sequencing input was T cells isolated from PBMCs. The receptors were gathered from a human donor in good health.

The genes are TRBV7-2 and TRBJ2-7, with D possibly TRBD2 on 5 matching bases. Germline V gene lookup returns CDR1 SGHTA and CDR2 FQGNSA. The CDR3 loop spans 14 amino acids. V was cut by 2 bases and J by 2 bases, with 10 bases left in between. CDR3 in DNA: TGTGCCAGCAGCTTAATCAGCGGTACCTACGAGCAGTACTTC. It yields the protein CASSLISGTYEQYF.

This chain uses TRBV30 with TRBJ1-2; D not certain. V was clipped by 6 bases and J by 2 bases, with 19 bases between them. CDR1 is GTSNPN and CDR2 is SVGIG in the germline V gene (reference sequence). The CDR3 runs 15 residues. Here the CDR3 reads CACEGREDSNYGYTF. CDR3 coding DNA: TGTGCCTGCGAAGGACGGGAAGATTCAAACTATGGCTACACCTTC. Filled out from reference TRBV30 and TRBJ1-2, the complete variable domain reads SQTIHQWPATLVQPVGSPLSLECTVEGTSNPNLYWYRQAAGRGLQLLFYSVGIGQISSEVPQNLSASRPQDRQFILSSKKLLLSDSGFYLCACEGREDSNYGYTFGSGTRLTVV.

The chain is built from TRBV4-1 and TRBJ2-7, with 11 bases that match TRBD2. The V and J ends lost 2 bases and 2 bases, in that order; junction bases with no gene match: 5. Looked up from germline, CDR1 is MGHRA and CDR2 is YSYEKL. CDR3 length equals 16 residues. The CDR3 spells CASSQPSGRSAYEQYF. CDR3 bases: TGCGCCAGCAGCCAACCTAGCGGGAGGTCGGCCTACGAGCAGTACTTC.

The CDR3 protein is CASSSVTVNRGDTQYF. CDR3 nucleotides: TGTGCCAGCAGCTCCGTGACGGTAAATAGGGGAGATACGCAGTATTTT. The chain uses TRBV7-2 and TRBJ2-3, with D possibly TRBD1 on 5 matching bases. Germline CDR1 and CDR2: SGHTA and FQGNSA. This CDR3 is built from 16 residues. Trimming stripped 4 bases from V and 5 bases from J, with 19 bases between. The full variable domain, rest sourced from reference TRBV7-2 and TRBJ2-3, is GAGVSQSPSNKVTEKGKDVELRCDPISGHTALYWYRQSLGQGLEFLIYFQGNSAPDKSGLPSDRFSAERTGGSVSTLTIQRTQQEDSAVYLCASSSVTVNRGDTQYFGPGTRLTVL.

The chain uses TRBV7-8 and TRBJ2-1; 10 nucleotides line up with TRBD2. The V segment lost 5 bases and the J segment 7 bases; nucleotides outside the gene matches: 2. This CDR3 is built from 13 residues. The germline V gene encodes CDR1 SGHVS and CDR2 FQNEAQ. The CDR3 sequence: CASSRAGGNEQFF. The CDR3 region has the DNA TGTGCCAGCAGCAGAGCGGGGGGGAATGAGCAGTTCTTC.

The DNA of the CDR3 is TGTGCCACCTCTTGGGTGGGCGCAGATACGCAGTATTTT. Protein product: CATSWVGADTQYF. This sequence joins TRBV19 and TRBJ2-3; the D is unclear. Trimming pared 10 bases from V and 4 bases from J, leaving 15 bases between. CDR1 is LNHDA, CDR2 SQIVND, per germline (reference sequence). The CDR3 is 13 amino acids.

This chain joins TRBV28 and TRBJ2-5, with D possibly TRBD1 on 5 matching bases. Per the germline V gene, CDR1 is MDHEN and CDR2 is SYDVKM. The CDR3 length is 14 residues. V lost 2 bases, J lost 4 bases, and 11 bases lay in between. This chain's CDR3 is CASSLGRTGETQYF. CDR3 sequence (DNA): TGTGCCAGCAGTTTAGGCAGAACAGGAGAGACCCAGTACTTC.

This chain connects TRBV9 to TRBJ1-1, with D uncertain. Germline values: CDR1 SGDLS, CDR2 YYNGEE. The V end lost 1 base, the J end lost 1 base, and 20 bases lay between the germline ends. This CDR3 has 18 residues. The CDR3: CASSVSGEVFGRNTEAFF. CDR3 DNA sequence: TGTGCCAGCAGCGTATCCGGGGAGGTTTTCGGTAGGAACACTGAAGCTTTCTTT.

This rearrangement joins TRBV5-4 to TRBJ2-2; TRBD2 matches at 9 bases. Germline CDR1 SGHNT, CDR2 YYREEE (reference sequence). This CDR3 comprises 16 residues. V dropped 4 bases and J dropped 7; count of bases not matched to a gene: 11. The DNA of the CDR3 is TGTGCCAGCAGCCGATTGGAGGCGGGAGGGGGCGGGGAGCTGTTTTTT. This translates into CASSRLEAGGGGELFF.

As regards this clone: Germline and junction disagree at one end, which may indicate a read error. This chain uses TRBV9 with TRBJ2-1; TRBD1 agrees at 11 bases. The germline V gene has CDR1 SGDLS and CDR2 YYNGEE. The CDR3 totals 14 residues. Written as DNA, the CDR3 is TGTGCCAGCAGCGTAGGGGACAGGGGGAATGGGCAGTTCTTC. Translated: CASSVGDRGNGQFF.

This clone was found once. The V and J genes are TRBV7-9 and TRBJ2-2; the match to TRBD2 covers 8 bases. Germline values: CDR1 SEHNR, CDR2 FQNEAQ (reference sequence). V trimming: 6 bases; J trimming: 2 bases; junction bases outside the gene matches: 5. The CDR3 is 15 residues long. The CDR3: CASRSGSPNTGELFF. The CDR3 nucleotides read TGTGCCAGCAGGAGCGGGAGTCCCAACACCGGGGAGCTGTTTTTT. Looking up the rest from reference TRBV7-9 and TRBJ2-2 gives the full variable domain: DTGVSQNPRHKITKRGQNVTFRCDPISEHNRLYWYRQTLGQGPEFLTYFQNEAQLEKSRLLSDRFSAERPKGSFSTLEIQRTEQGDSAMYLCASRSGSPNTGELFFGEGSRLTVL.

The chain recombines TRBV27 with TRBJ1-3; D is perhaps TRBD1 (6 bases). The germline gives CDR1 MNHEY, CDR2 SMNVEV (reference sequence). Trimming cost V 6 bases and J 2 bases, with 8 bases left between them. The CDR3 covers 13 residues. CDR3 bases: TGTGCCAGCAGCAGGACAGCTGGAAACACCATATATTTT. Amino acid sequence: CASSRTAGNTIYF.

This chain uses TRBV23-1 with TRBJ2-7; 7 positions match TRBD1. TRBV23-1 is an ORF for which the function is uncertain. Germline trimming cut 2 bases from V and 3 bases from J; bases unmatched to any gene: 7. The CDR3 contains 15 residues. The CDR3 DNA reads as TGCGCCAGCAGTCAACGGGACAGTCGTTTCTACGAGCAGTACTTC. Its translation is CASSQRDSRFYEQYF.

This sequence joins TRBV6-5 and TRBJ2-1; possible D gene TRBD2, 6 bases. The V and J ends lost 6 bases and 0 bases respectively, with 12 bases between them. The CDR3 runs to 15 residues. Germline V gene data show CDR1 as MNHEY and CDR2 as SVGAGI. CDR3 DNA: TGTGCCAGCAGCCCTAGCGTAAGCTCCTACAATGAGCAGTTCTTC. Amino acids: CASSPSVSSYNEQFF.

The chain employs TRBV7-3 and TRBJ2-3, with a tentative D call TRBD2 (6 bases). CDR1 is SGHTA, CDR2 FQGTGA, per germline. The CDR3 covers 15 residues. Trimming shortened V by 5 bases and J by 4 bases, and 16 bases separated the two germline ends. CDR3 residues: CASSPVGGAADTQYF. The CDR3 bases are TGTGCCAGCAGCCCTGTCGGGGGAGCAGCAGATACGCAGTATTTT. Using reference TRBV7-3 and TRBJ2-3 for the parts outside the CDR3, the full variable domain is GAGVSQTPSNKVTEKGKYVELRCDPISGHTALYWYRQSLGQGPEFLIYFQGTGAADDSGLPNDRFFAVRPEGSVSTLKIQRTERGDSAVYLCASSPVGGAADTQYFGPGTRLTVL.

The table lists this clone with a count of one. This sequence joins TRBV7-9 and TRBJ1-2; no definite D call. The CDR3 spans 14 residues. Germline assignment: CDR1 SEHNR and CDR2 FQNEAQ (reference sequence). The V end lost 1 base, the J end lost 4 bases, and 10 bases lay between the germline ends. CDR3 DNA sequence: TGTGCCAGCAGCTTAGGTGAGGGTACCTATGGCTACACCTTC. Amino acids: CASSLGEGTYGYTF.

The J gene is TRBJ2-7, the V gene TRBV7-6; D unclear. V lost 5 bases and J 2 bases, leaving 13 bases between the germline ends. The CDR3 runs to 14 residues. Germline V lookup: CDR1 SGHVS, CDR2 FNYEAQ. CDR3 in DNA: TGTGCCAGCAGCCTGGGTGCGGCTGCCTACGAGCAGTACTTC. It codes for CASSLGAAAYEQYF.

This chain joins TRBV28 and TRBJ2-7; possible D gene TRBD1, 5 bases. The length of the CDR3 is 13 residues. Germline CDR1 and CDR2: MDHEN and SYDVKM. Trimming cost V 7 bases and J 1 base, with 11 bases left between them. CDR3: CASMGHSSYEQYF. DNA of the CDR3: TGTGCCAGCATGGGGCACAGTTCCTACGAGCAGTACTTC.

This clone has a single count. The V call is TRBV5-1, the J call TRBJ2-1; TRBD1 matches 9 bases. The J segment lost 9 bases and the V segment lost 7 bases, leaving 11 bases of the junction unmatched. Per germline, CDR1 SGHRS and CDR2 YFSETQ. The CDR3 covers 14 residues. The CDR3 loop reads CASLPGQGIGEQFF. In nucleotides, the CDR3 is TGCGCCAGCCTACCGGGACAGGGAATAGGTGAGCAGTTCTTC.

The chain employs TRBV29-1 and TRBJ1-1; D perhaps matches TRBD1 (6 bases). V lost 2 bases to trimming and J lost 4 bases, with 14 bases between them. The CDR3 loop spans 14 amino acids. Per germline, CDR1 SQVTM and CDR2 ANQGSEA. CDR3 in amino acids: CSVENHRVITEAFF. DNA for the CDR3: TGCAGCGTTGAAAACCACAGGGTTATCACTGAAGCTTTCTTT.

This clone was seen once. The V call is TRBV15, the J call TRBJ2-7, with D possibly TRBD2 on 6 matching bases. The V end was cut by 0 bases, the J end by 2 bases, with 8 bases between. This CDR3 comprises 14 residues. Germline V CDR1 and CDR2: LNHNV, YYDKDF (reference sequence). CDR3 DNA: TGTGCCACCAGCAGAGAGGGACTTCCCTACGAGCAGTACTTC. Its translation is CATSREGLPYEQYF.

The rearrangement links TRBV9 to TRBJ2-1; no clear D. Trimming removed 0 bases from V and 6 bases from J, with 7 bases in between. In germline, CDR1 is SGDLS, CDR2 YYNGEE. The CDR3 runs to 13 residues. The CDR3 is CASSVDRINEQFF. DNA for the CDR3: TGTGCCAGCAGCGTAGACAGAATCAATGAGCAGTTCTTC.

In DNA, the CDR3 is TGTGCCAGCAGCCTAGGGGCTTTTCATAGCACAGATACGCAGTATTTT. Protein sequence: CASSLGAFHSTDTQYF. The rearrangement joins TRBV27 to TRBJ2-3; D might be TRBD1 (5 bases). Looked up from germline, CDR1 is MNHEY and CDR2 is SMNVEV (reference sequence). V was cut by 6 bases and J by 0 bases, with 16 bases left in between. The CDR3 sequence is 16 residues long.

The chain employs TRBV14 and TRBJ1-1; 7 positions match TRBD1. The CDR3 spans 13 residues. V was clipped by 4 bases and J by 14 bases; unmatched bases: 13. Germline V gives CDR1 SGHDN, CDR2 FVKESK. The CDR3 DNA is TGTGCCAGCAGCCCAATACGACAGGGCAGAACATTCTTT. The encoded protein is CASSPIRQGRTFF.

This chain connects TRBV6-4 to TRBJ2-7, with D possibly TRBD1 on 5 matching bases. V was trimmed by 4 bases and J by 0 bases, leaving 10 bases between them. Germline V gives CDR1 MRHNA, CDR2 SNTAGT. This CDR3 has 14 amino acids. CDR3 in amino acids: CASSATVSSYEQYF. CDR3 coding DNA: TGTGCCAGCAGTGCGACAGTATCCTCCTACGAGCAGTACTTC.

The CDR3 is CASSEGREGGELFF. CDR3 sequence (DNA): TGTGCCAGCAGTGAAGGCAGGGAAGGCGGGGAGCTGTTTTTT. The V call is TRBV6-1, the J call TRBJ2-2; possibly TRBD1 for D (5 bases). The CDR3 is 14 residues long. Per the germline V gene, CDR1 is MNHNS and CDR2 is SASEGT. Trimming took 1 base from V and 7 from J, leaving 10 bases between them.

This chain joins TRBV10-3 and TRBJ2-2; 9 nucleotides agree with TRBD1. Germline CDR1 and CDR2: ENHRY and SYGVKD. The CDR3 is 14 residues long. Unmatched junction bases numbered 8, after V lost 11 bases and J lost 4 bases. The CDR3 DNA reads TGTGCCTCGGAACAGGGGGCGCGCACCGGGGAGCTGTTTTTT. Its protein is CASEQGARTGELFF.

This rearrangement joins TRBV5-1 to TRBJ2-1; D perhaps matches TRBD2 (6 bases). This CDR3 has 13 residues. V was trimmed by 4 bases and J by 8 bases, leaving 13 bases between them. Germline V lookup: CDR1 SGHRS, CDR2 YFSETQ. CDR3 sequence (DNA): TGCGCCAGCAGCGAAAGACTAGTCGATGAGCAGTTCTTC. This codes for CASSERLVDEQFF.

The V gene is TRBV10-3, the J gene TRBJ2-5, with TRBD2 matching 8 bases. The ends lost 5 bases at V and 0 bases at J; junction bases unmatched: 11. The CDR3 spans 17 residues. CDR1 is ENHRY and CDR2 is SYGVKD in the germline V gene. The CDR3 DNA follows: TGTGCCATCAGTCACGGGAGGGATAACGGCGACCAAGAGACCCAGTACTTC. Its translation: CAISHGRDNGDQETQYF.